These 13 T cell receptor beta chains came from one sample sequenced in a study of regulatory T cells in long-lasting Graves disease. Construction of the TCR beta libraries employed iRepertoire HTBI primers in conjunction with Arm-PCR of CDR3 regions. TCRdb re-analysed the multiplex PCR reads in MiXCR, keeping a single row per CDR3 protein. The sample lists roughly 220,000 distinct CDR3 sequences, about 18% occurring once. The time point is: newly diagnosed GD, antithyroid drugs for less than 3 months. From RNA extracted from PBMCs, the TCR library was made. Sequences were derived from peripheral blood mononuclear cells (PBMCs), sampled at new diagnosis, from a patient treated with antithyroid drugs. These receptors all stem from a female donor with Graves disease.

There are many counts of this clonotype. The chain uses TRBV29-1 and TRBJ1-1, with 10 positions matching TRBD1. The CDR3 extends over 15 amino acids. The ends lost 4 bases at V and 1 base at J; junction bases unmatched: 6. Germline V gene sequence: CDR1 SQVTM, CDR2 ANQGSEA. The CDR3 nucleotides are TGCAGCGTTGGCGGGACAGGGGCGGGGAACACTGAAGCTTTCTTT. Its translation is CSVGGTGAGNTEAFF.

The gene calls are TRBV6-2 or TRBV6-3 and TRBJ2-7; D uncertain. Germline V gives CDR1 MNHEY, CDR2 SVGEGT. The CDR3 totals 13 residues. Trimming cost V 6 bases and J 0 bases, with 9 bases left between them. For the CDR3, the DNA is TGTGCCAGCAGGGACGGTAACTCCTACGAGCAGTACTTC. It yields the protein CASRDGNSYEQYF.

This clonotype was detected many times. The chain recombines TRBV2 with TRBJ2-3; either TRBD1 or TRBD2 may fit D (6 bases each). The CDR3 totals 15 residues. Trimming removed 5 bases at V and 3 bases at J, with 15 bases between. Germline V gene sequence: CDR1 SNHLY, CDR2 FYNNEI. The CDR3 here is CASSRRGSRTDTQYF. CDR3 DNA sequence: TGTGCCAGCAGTAGGAGGGGGAGCAGAACAGATACGCAGTATTTT.

This clonotype was counted many times. V and J are TRBV30 and TRBJ2-5; 9 nucleotides line up with TRBD2. Unmatched junction bases numbered 3, after V lost 0 bases and J lost 4 bases. The germline CDR1 and CDR2 sequences are GTSNPN and SVGIG (reference sequence). The length of the CDR3 is 14 residues. The CDR3 here is CAWSVRAGGETQYF. Written as DNA, the CDR3 is TGTGCCTGGAGTGTACGAGCGGGAGGAGAGACCCAGTACTTC.

This clonotype was observed at least ten times. The chain has TRBV9 and TRBJ1-1; D is unresolved. Germline V CDR1 and CDR2: SGDLS, YYNGEE. CDR3 length equals 13 residues. The V end was cut by 3 bases, the J end by 5 bases, with 11 bases between. The CDR3, as DNA: TGTGCCAGCAGCGCGAAACCCAGGACTGAAGCTTTCTTT. It encodes CASSAKPRTEAFF.

This clonotype was seen many times. The chain combines TRBV2 with TRBJ1-5; D remains unclear. This CDR3 is 12 amino acids long. Germline CDR1 reads SNHLY; CDR2 reads FYNNEI. V was clipped by 6 bases and J by 3 bases, with 6 bases between them. The chain's CDR3 is CASRSLNQPQHF. DNA for the CDR3: TGTGCCAGCAGGAGTCTCAATCAGCCCCAGCATTTT.

The chain carries TRBV6-6 and TRBJ2-7; 7 bases align to TRBD2. The CDR3 is 18 residues long. J lost 0 bases, V lost 0 bases, and 11 bases had no gene match. In germline, CDR1 is MNHNY, CDR2 SVGAGI (reference sequence). This CDR3 is CASSYSMSSGRSSYEQYF. The CDR3 DNA reads as TGTGCCAGCAGTTACTCGATGTCTAGCGGAAGGAGCTCCTACGAGCAGTACTTC.

This clonotype was found many times. The chain couples TRBV29-1 to TRBJ2-1; TRBD2 is a possible D gene (5 bases). V lost 3 bases, J lost 1 base, and 10 bases lay in between. The CDR3 has 14 residues. Per the germline V gene, CDR1 is SQVTM and CDR2 is ANQGSEA. This CDR3 is CSVELAISYNEQFF. The CDR3 region has the DNA TGCAGCGTTGAGCTAGCCATTTCCTACAATGAGCAGTTCTTC.

This clonotype showed up many times. The chain carries TRBV7-2 and TRBJ2-7; the D gene is possibly TRBD2 (6 bases). CDR1 SGHTA and CDR2 FQGNSA come from the germline V gene. This CDR3 contains 16 residues. V lost 2 bases to trimming and J lost 2 bases, with 16 bases between them. The CDR3 region has the DNA TGTGCCAGCAGCTTAATGCTAGCGTTCCATGCCTACGAGCAGTACTTC. Protein product: CASSLMLAFHAYEQYF.

This clonotype was detected ten times or more. This chain links TRBV7-2 with TRBJ2-5; 7 bases are a match to TRBD2. CDR1 is SGHTA and CDR2 is FQGNSA in the germline V gene. The trim removed 2 bases at V and 5 bases at J, leaving 5 bases unmatched. This CDR3 has 14 residues. The chain's CDR3 is CASSLRGSSETQYF. As DNA, the CDR3 is TGTGCCAGCAGCTTACGCGGGAGTAGTGAGACCCAGTACTTC.

This clonotype was detected a few times. J is TRBJ2-3 and V is TRBV2; a weak D match, TRBD1 (8 bases). Trimming left V 8 bases short and J 10 bases short, with 13 bases between. Germline-derived CDR1 and CDR2 are SNHLY and FYNNEI. The CDR3 has 11 amino acids. CDR3 nucleotide sequence: TGTGCCAGCGGGGGGGACAGGCCGCAGTATTTT. This encodes CASGGDRPQYF. The variable domain in full, with the rest retrieved from reference TRBV2 and TRBJ2-3, is EPEVTQTPSHQVTQMGQEVILRCVPISNHLYFYWYRQILGQKVEFLVSFYNNEISEKSEIFDDQFSVERPDGSNFTLKIRSTKLEDSAMYFCASGGDRPQYFGPGTRLTVL.

The chain recombines TRBV2 with TRBJ2-3, with a tentative D call TRBD1 (6 bases). CDR3 length equals 14 residues. V was pared by 8 bases and J by 2 bases, with 14 bases between. Per the germline V gene, CDR1 is SNHLY and CDR2 is FYNNEI. Here the CDR3 reads CASQTRGTTDTQYF. CDR3 bases: TGTGCCAGCCAAACCAGGGGAACCACAGATACGCAGTATTTT.

This clonotype was found many times. This sequence joins TRBV20-1 and TRBJ1-1; a weak D match, TRBD1 (6 bases). There are 15 residues in the CDR3. The germline CDR1 and CDR2 sequences are DFQATT and SNEGSKA (reference sequence). Trimming removed 0 bases at V and 2 bases at J, with 13 bases between. The CDR3 nucleotides are TGCAGTGCTAGAGAACCGGGACAATCAAACACTGAAGCTTTCTTT. This sequence encodes CSAREPGQSNTEAFF.